The count of the clone carrying this T cell receptor (beta chain) is one. Recruits, aged about 18 to 100 years, lived in about two dozen US areas. This sample was included in a study of blood T cell repertoires in COVID-19. Trimming cost V 5 bases and J 10 bases; bases outside gene matches: 15. This CDR3 comprises 17 residues. Germline V CDR1 and CDR2: SEHNR, FQNEAQ (reference sequence). Original data processing: Amplification of reference gene primers was used by the study to estimate nucleated cell counts. Sequencing was performed with immunoSEQ multiplex PCR; in TCRdb, only in-frame clones are kept and a portion is missing. V and J calls plus clone size are reproduced from that table; the DNA served to infer D and trimming. The data hold fewer than 250,000 clones, with less than 90% observed a single time.

The TCR comes from a woman aged 25-40 years who had been exposed to COVID-19. Sequencing was carried out using PBMCs or T cells enriched from blood (not recorded which). The chain is built from TRBV7-9 and TRBJ1-6; 9 nucleotides line up with TRBD1. This chain's CDR3 is CASSPDPPGQGRSPLHF. In DNA, the CDR3 is TGTGCCAGCAGCCCTGACCCTCCGGGACAGGGAAGATCACCCCTCCACTTT.